What follows describes a single T cell receptor beta chain. Antigen unknown. This sample stems from a study of T cell repertoires in cytomegalovirus infection. Trimming removed 1 base from V and 6 bases from J, with 13 bases in between. Germline CDR1 SEHNR, CDR2 FQNEAQ (reference sequence). The CDR3 extends over 15 amino acids. TCRdb recomputed calls from the reads with MiXCR, one row per CDR3 protein. The sample records some 680,000 distinct CDR3 sequences, 35% to 45% being singletons. Notes on the study in general: The study found HLA-C-restricted CMV-specific TCR beta clonotypes dominating the ex vivo response.

The chain has TRBV7-9 and TRBJ1-5; no reliable D call. The sequenced material came from PBMCs. This TCR derives from a human donor in good health (CMV status not recorded). Some clones in this sample may be carry-over from other donors' samples. The CDR3 is CASSLVGPSGQPQHF. DNA for the CDR3: TGTGCCAGCAGCTTAGTTGGGCCCTCGGGTCAGCCCCAGCATTTT.